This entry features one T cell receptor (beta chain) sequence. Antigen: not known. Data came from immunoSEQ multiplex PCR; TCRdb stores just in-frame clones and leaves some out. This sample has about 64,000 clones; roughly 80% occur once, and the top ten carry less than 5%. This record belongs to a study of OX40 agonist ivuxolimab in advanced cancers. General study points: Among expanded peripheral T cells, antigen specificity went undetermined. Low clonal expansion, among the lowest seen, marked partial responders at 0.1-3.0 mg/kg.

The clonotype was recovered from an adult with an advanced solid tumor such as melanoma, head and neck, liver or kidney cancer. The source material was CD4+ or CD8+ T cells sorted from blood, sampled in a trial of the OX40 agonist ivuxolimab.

The CDR3 DNA sequence: TGTGCCAGCTCACCACCGAAGGCGGGGGGGGCGGAACATGAGCAGTTCTTC. Translation: CASSPPKAGGAEHEQFF. This chain joins TRBV18 and TRBJ2-1; 9 positions agree with TRBD2. CDR1 KGHSH and CDR2 LQKENI come from the germline V gene. The CDR3 has 17 residues. With V trimmed by 0 bases and J by 8 bases, 11 bases remained unmatched.